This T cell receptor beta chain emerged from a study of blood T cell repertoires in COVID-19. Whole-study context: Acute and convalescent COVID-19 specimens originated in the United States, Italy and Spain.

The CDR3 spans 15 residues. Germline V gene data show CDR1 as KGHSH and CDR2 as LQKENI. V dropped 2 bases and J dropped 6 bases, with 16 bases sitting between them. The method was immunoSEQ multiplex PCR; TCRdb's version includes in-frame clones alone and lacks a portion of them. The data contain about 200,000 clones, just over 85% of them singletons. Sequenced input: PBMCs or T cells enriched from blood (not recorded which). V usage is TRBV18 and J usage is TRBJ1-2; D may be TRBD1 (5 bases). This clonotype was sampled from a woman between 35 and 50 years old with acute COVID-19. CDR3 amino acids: CASSPVEGLGNGYTF. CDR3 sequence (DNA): TGTGCCAGCTCACCAGTGGAGGGGCTGGGGAATGGCTACACCTTC.